The T cell receptor beta chain described here comes from a study of T cells after yellow fever vaccination. In its sample, this clonotype was seen a few times. V gave up 1 base and J gave up 4 bases; unmatched junction bases: 6. The germline gives CDR1 SGHRS, CDR2 YFSETQ. The CDR3 is made up of 15 amino acids. A single record per CDR3 protein comes from TCRdb applying MiXCR to the 5' RACE reads. The table records a few hundred thousand distinct CDR3 sequences, around 10% of them present only once. J is TRBJ2-7 and V is TRBV5-1; 9 nucleotides agree with TRBD2. This receptor was identified in a man aged 18 to 30 who received the YFV17D yellow fever vaccine. The material sequenced was PBMCs, taken on the day of the first yellow fever vaccination. In DNA form, the CDR3 reads TGCGCCAGCAGCTTGCGACTAGCGGACGGGTACGAGCAGTACTTC. Its protein is CASSLRLADGYEQYF.